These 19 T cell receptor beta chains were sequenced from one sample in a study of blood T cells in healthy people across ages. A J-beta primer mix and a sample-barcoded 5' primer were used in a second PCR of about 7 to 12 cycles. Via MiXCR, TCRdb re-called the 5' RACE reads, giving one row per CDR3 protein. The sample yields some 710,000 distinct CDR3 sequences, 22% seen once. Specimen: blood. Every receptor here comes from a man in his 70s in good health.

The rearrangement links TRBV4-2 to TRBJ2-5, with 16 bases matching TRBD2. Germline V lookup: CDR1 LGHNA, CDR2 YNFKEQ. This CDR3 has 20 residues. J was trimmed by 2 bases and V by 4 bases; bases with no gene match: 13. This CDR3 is CASSRWTPGLAGGGQETQYF. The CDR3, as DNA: TGTGCCAGCAGCCGTTGGACCCCGGGACTAGCGGGGGGGGGTCAAGAGACCCAGTACTTC.

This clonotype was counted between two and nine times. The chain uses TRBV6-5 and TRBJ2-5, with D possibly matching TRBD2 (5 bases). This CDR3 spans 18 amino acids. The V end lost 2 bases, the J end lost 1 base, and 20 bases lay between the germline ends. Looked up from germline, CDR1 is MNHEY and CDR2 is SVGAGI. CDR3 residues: CASSYRSRQRERQETQYF. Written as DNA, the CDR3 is TGTGCCAGCAGTTACCGATCCCGGCAGAGGGAGCGCCAAGAGACCCAGTACTTC.

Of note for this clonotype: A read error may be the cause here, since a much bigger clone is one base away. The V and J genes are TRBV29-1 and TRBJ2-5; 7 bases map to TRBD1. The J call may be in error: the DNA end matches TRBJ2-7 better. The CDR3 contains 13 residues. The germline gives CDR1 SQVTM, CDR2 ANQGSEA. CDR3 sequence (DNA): TGCAGCGTTGAAGAGTGGGACAGCTACGAGCAGTACTTC. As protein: CSVEEWDSYEQYF.

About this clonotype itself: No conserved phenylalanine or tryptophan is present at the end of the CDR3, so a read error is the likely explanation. CDR3 nucleotide sequence: TGCGCCAGCAGCGCCAGGGGGAACACTGAAGCTTTCCTT. Translated: CASSARGNTEAFL. The gene calls are TRBV5-1 and TRBJ1-1; possible D gene TRBD1, 6 bases. Per the germline V gene, CDR1 is SGHRS and CDR2 is YFSETQ. The CDR3 extends over 13 amino acids. Trimming left V 4 bases short and J 1 base short, with 8 bases between.

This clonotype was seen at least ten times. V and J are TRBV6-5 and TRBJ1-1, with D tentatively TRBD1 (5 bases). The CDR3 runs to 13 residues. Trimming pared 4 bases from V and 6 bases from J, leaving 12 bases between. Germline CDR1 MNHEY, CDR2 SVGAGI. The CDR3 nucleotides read TGTGCCAGCAGTTTGGACCGGGGCTCTGAAGCTTTCTTT. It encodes CASSLDRGSEAFF.

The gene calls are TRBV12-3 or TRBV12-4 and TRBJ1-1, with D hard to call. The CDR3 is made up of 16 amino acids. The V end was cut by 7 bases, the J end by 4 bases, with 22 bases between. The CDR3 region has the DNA TGTGCCAGCACCGGCCGGGATATCCTAGGTGGCACTGAAGCTTTCTTT. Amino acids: CASTGRDILGGTEAFF.

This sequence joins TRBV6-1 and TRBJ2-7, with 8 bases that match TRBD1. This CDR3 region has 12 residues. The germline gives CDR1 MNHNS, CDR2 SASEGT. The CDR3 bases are TGTGCCACCGGGACAGGAGATTACGAGCAATACGTC. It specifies CATGTGDYEQYV.

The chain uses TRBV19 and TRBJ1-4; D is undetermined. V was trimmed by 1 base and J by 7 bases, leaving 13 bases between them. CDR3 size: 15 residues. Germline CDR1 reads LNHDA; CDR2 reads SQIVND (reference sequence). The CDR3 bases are TGTGCCAGTAGTATAGGAGGGCTCGAGGGTGAAAAACTGTTTTTT. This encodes CASSIGGLEGEKLFF. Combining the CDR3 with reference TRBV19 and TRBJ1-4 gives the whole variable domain DGGITQSPKYLFRKEGQNVTLSCEQNLNHDAMYWYRQDPGQGLRLIYYSQIVNDFQKGDIAEGYSVSREKKESFPLTVTSAQKNPTAFYLCASSIGGLEGEKLFFGSGTQLSVL.

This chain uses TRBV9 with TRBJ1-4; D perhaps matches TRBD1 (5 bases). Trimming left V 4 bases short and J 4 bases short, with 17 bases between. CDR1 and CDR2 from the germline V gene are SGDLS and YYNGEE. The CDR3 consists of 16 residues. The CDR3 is CASSLLGGVGNEKLFF. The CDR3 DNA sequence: TGTGCCAGCAGCCTACTTGGGGGGGTTGGTAATGAAAAACTGTTTTTT. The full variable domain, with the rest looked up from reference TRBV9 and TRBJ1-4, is DSGVTQTPKHLITATGQRVTLRCSPRSGDLSVYWYQQSLDQGLQFLIQYYNGEERAKGNILERFSAQQFPDLHSELNLSSLELGDSALYFCASSLLGGVGNEKLFFGSGTQLSVL.

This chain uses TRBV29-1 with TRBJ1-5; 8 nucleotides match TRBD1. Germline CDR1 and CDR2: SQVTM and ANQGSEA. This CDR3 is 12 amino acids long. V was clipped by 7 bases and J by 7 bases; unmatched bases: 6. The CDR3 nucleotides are TGCAGCGGTGACAGGGGTCAGCAGCCCCAGCATTTT. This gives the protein CSGDRGQQPQHF.

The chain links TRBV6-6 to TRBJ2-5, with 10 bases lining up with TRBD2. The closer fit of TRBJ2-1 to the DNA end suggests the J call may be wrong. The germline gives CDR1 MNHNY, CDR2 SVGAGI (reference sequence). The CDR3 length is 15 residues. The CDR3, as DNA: TGTGCCAGCATTCCGACTAGCGGGCTGCTCAATGAGCAGTTCTTC. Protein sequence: CASIPTSGLLNEQFF.

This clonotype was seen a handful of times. CDR3 coding DNA: TGCAGTGCTAGTGAGGACACAGATACGCAGTATTTT. Its translation: CSASEDTDTQYF. The chain combines TRBV20-1 with TRBJ2-3; D gene unclear. The CDR3 loop spans 12 amino acids. Trimming shortened V by 3 bases and J by 2 bases, and 6 bases separated the two germline ends. CDR1 is DFQATT and CDR2 is SNEGSKA in the germline V gene (reference sequence).

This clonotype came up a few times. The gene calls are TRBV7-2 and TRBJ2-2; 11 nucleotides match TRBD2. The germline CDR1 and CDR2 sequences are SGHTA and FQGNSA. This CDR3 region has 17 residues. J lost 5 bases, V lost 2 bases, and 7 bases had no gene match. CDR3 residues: CASSLPKTSGKTGELFF. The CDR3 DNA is TGTGCCAGCAGCTTACCGAAGACTAGCGGGAAAACCGGGGAGCTGTTTTTT.

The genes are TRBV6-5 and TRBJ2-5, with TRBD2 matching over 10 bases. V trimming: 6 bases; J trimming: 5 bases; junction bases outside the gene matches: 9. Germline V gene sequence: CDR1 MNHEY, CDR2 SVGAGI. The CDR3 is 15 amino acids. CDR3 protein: CASRGLAGVMETQYF. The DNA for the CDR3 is TGTGCCAGCAGGGGCCTAGCGGGAGTCATGGAGACCCAGTACTTC.

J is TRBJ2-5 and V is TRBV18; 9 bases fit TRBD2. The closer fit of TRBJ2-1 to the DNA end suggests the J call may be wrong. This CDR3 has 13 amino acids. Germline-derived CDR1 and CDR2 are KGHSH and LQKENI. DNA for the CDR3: TGTGCCAGCTCATCGGGACTAGCCTATGAGCAGTTCTTC. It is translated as CASSSGLAYEQFF.

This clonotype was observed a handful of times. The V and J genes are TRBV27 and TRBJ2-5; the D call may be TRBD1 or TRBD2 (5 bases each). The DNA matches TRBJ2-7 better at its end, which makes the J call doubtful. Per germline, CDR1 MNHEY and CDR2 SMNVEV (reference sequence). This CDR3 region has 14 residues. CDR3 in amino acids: CASSRDVFPYEQYF. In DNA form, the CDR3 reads TGTGCCAGCAGCCGGGACGTTTTCCCCTACGAGCAGTACTTC.

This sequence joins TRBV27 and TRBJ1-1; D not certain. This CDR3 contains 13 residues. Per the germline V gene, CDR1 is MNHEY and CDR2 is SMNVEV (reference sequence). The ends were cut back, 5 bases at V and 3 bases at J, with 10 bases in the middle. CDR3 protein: CASSIGPYTEAFF. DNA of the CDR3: TGTGCCAGCAGTATTGGGCCTTACACTGAAGCTTTCTTT.

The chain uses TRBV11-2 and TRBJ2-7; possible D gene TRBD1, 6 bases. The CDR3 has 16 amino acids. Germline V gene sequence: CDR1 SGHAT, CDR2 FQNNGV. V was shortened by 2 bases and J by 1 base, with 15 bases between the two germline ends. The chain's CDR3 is CASSLILGGMSYEQYV. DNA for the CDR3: TGTGCCAGCAGCTTAATTTTAGGGGGAATGTCCTACGAGCAGTACGTC.

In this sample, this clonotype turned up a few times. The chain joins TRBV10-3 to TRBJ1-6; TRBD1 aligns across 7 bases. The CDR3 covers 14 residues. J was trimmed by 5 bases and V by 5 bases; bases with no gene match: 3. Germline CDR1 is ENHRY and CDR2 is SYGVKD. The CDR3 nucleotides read TGTGCCATCAGTCTGGGACAGAATAATTCACCCCTCCACTTT. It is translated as CAISLGQNNSPLHF.